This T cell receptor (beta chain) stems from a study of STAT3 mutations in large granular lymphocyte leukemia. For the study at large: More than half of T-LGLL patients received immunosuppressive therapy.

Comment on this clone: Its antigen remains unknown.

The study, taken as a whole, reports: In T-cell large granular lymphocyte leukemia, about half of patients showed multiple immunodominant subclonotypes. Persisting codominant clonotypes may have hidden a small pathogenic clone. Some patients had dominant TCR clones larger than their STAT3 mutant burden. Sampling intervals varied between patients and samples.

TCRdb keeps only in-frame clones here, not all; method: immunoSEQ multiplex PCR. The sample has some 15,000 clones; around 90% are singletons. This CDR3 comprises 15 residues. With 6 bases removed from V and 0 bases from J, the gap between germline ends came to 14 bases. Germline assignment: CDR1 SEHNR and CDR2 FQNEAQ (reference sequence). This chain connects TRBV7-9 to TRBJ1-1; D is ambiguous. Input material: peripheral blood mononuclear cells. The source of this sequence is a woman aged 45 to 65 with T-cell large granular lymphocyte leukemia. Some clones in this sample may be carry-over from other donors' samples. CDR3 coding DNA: TGTGCCAGCAGGACGCTAGGGAGTATGAACACTGAAGCTTTCTTT. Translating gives CASRTLGSMNTEAFF.